A single sample is the source of the 13 T cell receptor beta chains below, sequenced in a study of Ad26.COV2.S vaccination and SARS-CoV-2 variants. Profiled with immunoSEQ multiplex PCR; TCRdb holds only in-frame clones, not every one. The sample records approximately 150,000 clones, just over 85% being singletons. The material sequenced was peripheral blood, taken after recovery from COVID-19. Every receptor here comes from a human donor who had recovered from COVID-19.

The CDR3 spells CASSLTLVGSYNEQFF. The CDR3 nucleotides read TGTGCCAGCAGCTTGACCTTGGTGGGCTCCTACAATGAGCAGTTCTTC. J is TRBJ2-1 and V is TRBV7-8; unclear D gene. CDR3 length: 16 amino acids. CDR1 and CDR2 from the germline V gene are SGHVS and FQNEAQ. The ends were cut back, 3 bases at V and 0 bases at J, with 12 bases in the middle.

The chain employs TRBV7-2 and TRBJ1-1; D might be TRBD1 (5 bases). This CDR3 contains 13 residues. The ends were cut back, 5 bases at V and 4 bases at J, with 11 bases in the middle. CDR1 SGHTA and CDR2 FQGNSA come from the germline V gene. The CDR3 loop is CASSGRDRTEAFF. CDR3 sequence (DNA): TGTGCCAGCAGCGGCCGGGACCGCACTGAAGCTTTCTTT.

The chain is built from TRBV6-5 and TRBJ1-5; TRBD1 matches at 7 bases. Germline assignment: CDR1 MNHEY and CDR2 SVGAGI. V shed 5 bases, J shed 1 base, and the junction held 2 bases outside the gene matches. The CDR3 is made up of 14 amino acids. The CDR3 loop is CASSKTGSNQPQHF. As DNA, the CDR3 is TGTGCCAGCAGTAAGACAGGGAGCAATCAGCCCCAGCATTTT.

V gene TRBV10-3 combines with J gene TRBJ1-3; D gene uncertain. The CDR3 is 11 residues long. Looked up from germline, CDR1 is ENHRY and CDR2 is SYGVKD. Trimming removed 7 bases from V and 5 bases from J, with 6 bases in between. The chain's CDR3 is CAITERNTIYF. The DNA of the CDR3 is TGTGCCATCACGGAACGAAACACCATATATTTT.

The chain joins TRBV11-3 to TRBJ2-1, with 9 bases identical to TRBD2. Per germline, CDR1 SGHNT and CDR2 YENEEA. The CDR3 has 18 amino acids. V lost 0 bases to trimming and J lost 4 bases; unmatched junction nucleotides: 10. The CDR3 region is CASSLDRGSGGSYNEQFF. The CDR3 DNA sequence: TGTGCCAGCAGCTTAGATCGAGGTAGCGGGGGTTCATACAATGAGCAGTTCTTC.

This clone was counted a single time. CDR3 region: CASSEPDRGWALQFF. CDR3 sequence (DNA): TGCGCCAGCAGTGAACCGGACAGGGGGTGGGCCCTCCAGTTCTTC. V and J are TRBV10-2 and TRBJ2-1; 10 bases align to TRBD1. Germline-derived CDR1 and CDR2 are WSHSY and SAAADI. J lost 13 bases, V lost 3 bases, and 12 bases had no gene match. This CDR3 has 15 residues.

Details on this clone: This specimen includes other DNA sequences encoding the same CDR3. The chain uses TRBV11-2 and TRBJ2-7; TRBD1 or TRBD2 may be the D gene (6 bases each). The V and J ends lost 5 bases and 2 bases respectively, with 13 bases between them. Germline values: CDR1 SGHAT, CDR2 FQNNGV. The CDR3 has 14 residues. This chain's CDR3 is CASSLGRGPYEQYF. The CDR3 DNA reads TGTGCCAGCAGCCTGGGACGGGGGCCCTACGAGCAGTACTTC.

The genes are TRBV30 and TRBJ1-6; no firm D call. The V end was cut by 6 bases, the J end by 9 bases, with 12 bases between. CDR3 size: 12 residues. Germline V gene lookup returns CDR1 GTSNPN and CDR2 SVGIG (reference sequence). CDR3 protein: CACQRASSPLHF. Here the CDR3 DNA reads TGTGCCTGTCAGAGGGCGAGTTCACCCCTCCACTTT.

This clone was picked up one time. The chain links TRBV6-2 or TRBV6-3 to TRBJ2-2, with D possibly called TRBD1 or TRBD2 (5 bases each). This CDR3 contains 18 residues. Trimming removed 0 bases from V and 2 bases from J, with 16 bases in between. Germline CDR1 MNHEY, CDR2 SVGEGT. This chain's CDR3 is CASSYSMGRNTNTGELFF. The CDR3 coding sequence is TGTGCCAGCAGTTACTCCATGGGACGTAACACAAACACCGGGGAGCTGTTTTTT.

This clone was found once. The DNA of the CDR3 is TGTGCCAGCAGCTTCGTCAGGGGCCCCCAAGAGACCCAGTACTTC. Translating gives CASSFVRGPQETQYF. This rearrangement joins TRBV7-2 to TRBJ2-5; TRBD1 is a possible D gene (6 bases). The germline gives CDR1 SGHTA, CDR2 FQGNSA. CDR3 length: 15 residues. V was shortened by 3 bases and J by 1 base, with 12 bases between the two germline ends.

This clone has only one observation. The rearrangement uses TRBV6-5 and TRBJ2-1; 13 nucleotides line up with TRBD2. Germline CDR1 is MNHEY and CDR2 is SVGAGI. Germline trimming cut 10 bases from V and 9 bases from J; bases unmatched to any gene: 12. The CDR3 totals 15 residues. The CDR3 nucleotides are TGTGCCACCTTCACCGGGACTAGCGGGGCTAGTGAGCAGTTCTTC. This gives the protein CATFTGTSGASEQFF.

This clone was picked up a small number of times. The J gene is TRBJ1-1, the V gene TRBV7-9, with no clear D. V was pared by 4 bases and J by 1 base, with 10 bases between. The CDR3 is 14 residues long. Germline-derived CDR1 and CDR2 are SEHNR and FQNEAQ (reference sequence). CDR3 coding DNA: TGTGCCAGCAGCTCCGACTGGACGAACACTGAAGCTTTCTTT. Its protein is CASSSDWTNTEAFF.

The chain carries TRBV28 and TRBJ2-3; TRBD2 matches 7 bases. The CDR3 has 14 residues. The V segment lost 5 bases and the J segment 7 bases; nucleotides outside the gene matches: 9. Germline loops: CDR1 MDHEN, CDR2 SYDVKM. Written as DNA, the CDR3 is TGTGCCAGCAGTCCTACCGACGGGAGGAATACGCAGTATTTT. This sequence encodes CASSPTDGRNTQYF.